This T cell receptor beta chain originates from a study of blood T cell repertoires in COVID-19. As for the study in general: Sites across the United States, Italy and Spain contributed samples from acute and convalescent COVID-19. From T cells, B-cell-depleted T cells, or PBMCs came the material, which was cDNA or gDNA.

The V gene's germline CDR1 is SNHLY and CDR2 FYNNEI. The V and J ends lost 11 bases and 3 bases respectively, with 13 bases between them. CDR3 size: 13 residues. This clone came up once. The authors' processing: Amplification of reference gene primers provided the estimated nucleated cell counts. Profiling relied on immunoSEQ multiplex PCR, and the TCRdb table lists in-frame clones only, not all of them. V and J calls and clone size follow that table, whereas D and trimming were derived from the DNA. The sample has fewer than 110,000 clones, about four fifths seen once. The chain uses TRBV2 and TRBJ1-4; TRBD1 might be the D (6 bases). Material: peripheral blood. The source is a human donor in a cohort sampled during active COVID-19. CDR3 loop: CAWRQVPNEKLFF. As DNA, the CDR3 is TGTGCCTGGCGACAGGTACCTAATGAAAAACTGTTTTTT.